The sequence of this T cell receptor (beta chain) was determined in a study of human T cells and chemical hapten exposure. As for the study in general: Small volume differences among pooled libraries mainly caused per-sample TCR yield variation. Study results and caveats: TCRs above 1 in 1000 frequency did not change with DPC sensitization.

Germline-derived CDR1 and CDR2 are DFQATT and SNEGSKA (reference sequence). The CDR3 spans 12 residues. The V end lost 5 bases, the J end lost 2 bases, and 7 bases lay between the germline ends. A remark on this clonotype: The antigen is undetermined.

Total RNA extraction was carried out from unfractionated whole blood. Unique molecular identifiers were linked by the library to individual cDNA molecules. Authors' processing steps: TCR counts had a median of about 100,000 per sample and spanned roughly 20,000 to 750,000. Each CDR3 protein gets one entry after TCRdb re-called the 5' RACE reads with MiXCR. The V and J calls were not made by the authors but by TCRdb's processing. The profile shows roughly 110,000 distinct CDR3 sequences, 19% of them singletons. This chain links TRBV20-1 with TRBJ1-5; tentative D call: TRBD1 (5 bases). This TCR was sampled from a human donor in good health. CDR3 region: CSAGGGNQPQHF. CDR3 bases: TGCAGTGCTGGAGGGGGCAATCAGCCCCAGCATTTT.